This T cell receptor (beta chain) appears in the sequencing data of a study of blood T cells in healthy people across ages (dated by TCRdb to 2013 to 2016). In the study overall: In model experiments, roughly one uniquely barcoded TCR beta cDNA molecule per two T cells was captured by template switching. The donors were split into four age groups: young (average 16 years), middle-aged (nearly 40), aged (approximately 60) and long-lived (about 74). For two donors (one aged 18 to 29 and one aged 80 or older), the study analyzed two additional independent replicas of 1 million unique cDNA reads from the same blood draw. To track age-related changes in TCR beta repertoire diversity, the study relied on deep sequencing normalized with unique cDNA molecular identifiers.

Libraries were built with 5' RACE. Sequencing instrument: Illumina HiSeq 2500. A second PCR of about 6 to 11 cycles was performed with a sample-barcoded 5' primer and a J-beta primer mix. A unique molecular identifier was introduced onto each TCR beta cDNA molecule by a template-switch 5' adaptor carrying 12 random nucleotides. At least 2.5 million CDR3-containing paired-end reads were obtained from each sample. First-strand cDNA synthesis was performed from all RNA using the Mint cDNA synthesis kit, with priming by a TRBC-specific oligonucleotide. Following uracil-DNA glycosylase treatment, a first 18-cycle PCR with universal primers M1SS and BC2_uni_R was performed on all cDNA. Per the source publication's procedure: For normalization, 1 million high-quality reads, each with a distinct molecular identifier, were randomly selected from each sample. Instead of being binned into consensus sequences, reads with shared molecular identifiers were discarded. MiTCR, run with a Q25 quality threshold and the strictest error-elimination algorithm, handled CDR3 identification, clonotype clustering and error correction. A nonparametric unseen species model using Euler transformation provided a lower-bound estimate of total TCR beta diversity. The raw public data were reprocessed by TCRdb itself: fastp quality trimming at Q25, MiXCR clonotype calling, in-frame beta chains only. Entries that share a CDR3 protein sequence are merged under the most common genes and DNA. The authors' filters were not applied to this entry. For this sample there are around 520,000 distinct CDR3 sequences; over 25% appear just once. The top ten clones comprise approximately 4% of the sample.

The donors were 40 or so Caucasian individuals from Russia, aged roughly 6 to 100 years, who were systemically healthy. Each donor gave roughly 9.5 milliliters of peripheral blood, collected into EDTA-treated Vacutainer tubes. Ficoll-Paque density-gradient centrifugation was used to isolate PBMCs, with at least 6.5 million obtained per sample. Trizol reagent was used to extract total RNA from PBMCs, with at least 5.5 micrograms per sample. Naive CD45RAhigh/CD27high T cell percentages were measured by flow cytometry on a PBMC aliquot from every donor. The paper as a whole reports these results and caveats: Estimates of total diversity based on one million sequenced T cells were considered lower bounds and underestimates. The long-lived group showed more naive CD4+ T cells, fewer expanded clones and increased TCR diversity than the aged group, suggesting age selection. Donor CMV infection status was unknown, potentially confounding age-related changes in expanded clonotypes. Bulk unsorted PBMC profiling prevented conclusive comparison of naive and antigen-experienced compartments. There was a strong correlation between observed TCR beta diversity and the percentage of naive T cells measured by flow cytometry. As age increased, observed TCR beta diversity per million T cells dropped in a roughly linear way, and a significant reduction was already evident by age 40.

This clonotype was found a few times. Its antigen remains unidentified. Base qualities are not provided; no much larger clone lies one nucleotide away. These same records also appear under a second study, on T cells of mothers and their children. As that second study puts it: The donors were nine systemically healthy Caucasian individuals, made up of three mothers and their six children. cDNA synthesis used all of the extracted RNA, with around 1.6 ug of RNA in each 15 ul reaction. Sample barcodes and 2-4 random nucleotides were added via the M1S primer in the second PCR. Over 10 million TCR beta CDR3 reads came from each mother, compared with some 3 million reads from each child. In both related and unrelated pairs, thymic selection shapes the output of TCR recombination in a similar way, with inherited differences having only a minor effect. Normalized repertoire overlap in related mother-child pairs was always slightly higher than in unrelated mother-child pairs, but the difference was never significant. No persistent microchimeric T cell clones were found, with a detection sensitivity of approximately 100 clones per million clonotypes. In the study, deep NGS was used to compare the TCR beta repertoires of mothers and children, and features distinguishing related mother-child pairs from unrelated individuals were sought. Mothers averaged around 43 +/- 4 years of age and children averaged around 11 +/- 4 years. Libraries were sequenced on Illumina HiSeq 2000 with 100+100 nt paired-end reads after adapter ligation with NEBNext reagents. To avoid cross-contamination, the mother libraries and the child libraries were prepared a month apart and sequenced in separate runs. Each donor had between roughly 450,000 and 2,100,000 distinct TCR beta clonotypes identified. Naive TCR beta clonotypes were estimated from low-frequency clonotypes matched to each donor's FACS-determined naive share, without sorting.

The sequenced material came from blood. The clonotype comes from a boy between 2 and 10 years old in good health.

The CDR3 has the sequence CSASPPGHSNQPQHF. The DNA sequence is TGCAGTGCTAGTCCCCCAGGGCATAGCAATCAGCCCCAGCATTTT. The V and J segments used are TRBV20-1 and TRBJ1-5; matching of 5 bases hints at TRBD1 as the D gene. V loses 3 bases, J loses 0 bases, and the germline ends lie 12 bases apart. The CDR3 covers 15 residues, taking in both the cysteine and the phenylalanine. Just CDR3 DNA is preserved here, 45 bases in frame from base 1. Reading the germline V gene (reference sequence) gives CDR1 DFQATT and CDR2 SNEGSKA.